The next 17 T cell receptor beta chains were all read from a single sample in a study of blood T cell repertoires in COVID-19. The protocol was immunoSEQ multiplex PCR, while the TCRdb copy is restricted to in-frame clones and leaves out a portion. The repertoire holds approximately 300,000 clones, with about nine tenths as singletons. The source material was peripheral blood. These receptors all stem from a woman in her twenties or thirties with COVID-19, enrolled during active disease.

The CDR3 region is CASSQEGPGGQPQHF. The CDR3 bases are TGTGCCAGCAGCCAAGAGGGGCCGGGAGGTCAGCCCCAGCATTTT. This chain links TRBV4-2 with TRBJ1-5; D may be TRBD1 (5 bases). V lost 0 bases and J lost 6, with 12 bases in between. The CDR3 consists of 15 residues. The V gene's germline CDR1 is LGHNA and CDR2 YNFKEQ.

The chain has TRBV5-1 and TRBJ1-4; tentatively, D is TRBD1 (5 bases). V lost 0 bases and J 9 bases, leaving 21 bases between the germline ends. Germline V CDR1 and CDR2: SGHRS, YFSETQ. The CDR3 runs 17 residues. CDR3 coding DNA: TGCGCCAGCAGCTTGGGTCGGGCGGGGGATGTGGAGAAAAAACTGTTTTTT. It specifies CASSLGRAGDVEKKLFF.

The table lists this clone with a count of one. The rearrangement links TRBV7-8 to TRBJ1-1; no definite D call. Looked up from germline, CDR1 is SGHVS and CDR2 is FQNEAQ. CDR3 size: 15 residues. V lost 3 bases and J lost 1, with 12 bases in between. CDR3 in amino acids: CASSLQLGPNTEAFF. The CDR3 DNA is TGTGCCAGCAGCTTGCAACTGGGCCCGAACACTGAAGCTTTCTTT. Full variable domain (rest looked up from reference TRBV7-8 and TRBJ1-1): GAGVSQSPRYKVAKRGQDVALRCDPISGHVSLFWYQQALGQGPEFLTYFQNEAQLDKSGLPSDRFFAERPEGSVSTLKIQRTQQEDSAVYLCASSLQLGPNTEAFFGQGTRLTVV.

The rearrangement links TRBV10-3 to TRBJ2-2, with TRBD2 identical over 15 bases. V lost 6 bases and J lost 7; bases outside the gene matches: 6. There are 16 residues in the CDR3. The germline CDR1 and CDR2 sequences are ENHRY and SYGVKD. The chain's CDR3 is CAIRGLAGGPSGELFF. CDR3 sequence (DNA): TGTGCCATCAGAGGACTAGCGGGAGGGCCGAGCGGGGAGCTGTTTTTT.

In this sample, this clone turned up a few times. The V gene is TRBV5-5, the J gene TRBJ1-2; tentatively, D is TRBD1 (5 bases). CDR1 is SGHKS, CDR2 YYEKEE, per germline (reference sequence). Between the trimmed V and J ends, which lost 0 bases and 5 bases, there was a span of 8 bases. This CDR3 spans 13 amino acids. The CDR3 nucleotides are TGTGCCAGCAGCTTGGTTCCAGGGTATGGCTACACCTTC. It is translated as CASSLVPGYGYTF.

The rearrangement uses TRBV5-6 and TRBJ2-3, with 10 bases identical to TRBD1. Germline assignment: CDR1 SGHDT and CDR2 YYEEEE. J gave up 5 bases and V 4 bases, and 10 bases lay outside the gene matches. The CDR3 is 16 residues long. The CDR3 DNA follows: TGTGCCAGCAGCCTTTCGGGACAGGGGACTCAAGATACGCAGTATTTT. As protein: CASSLSGQGTQDTQYF.

The chain couples TRBV9 to TRBJ1-1, with 7 bases matching TRBD1. Germline-derived CDR1 and CDR2 are SGDLS and YYNGEE. The V segment lost 3 bases and the J segment 3 bases; nucleotides outside the gene matches: 8. The CDR3 is 15 amino acids. Here the CDR3 DNA reads TGTGCCAGCAGCGAATACAGGGGACCCTACACTGAAGCTTTCTTT. It codes for CASSEYRGPYTEAFF.

V is TRBV6-1 and J is TRBJ2-2; TRBD1 is a possible D gene (7 bases). This CDR3 comprises 14 residues. Trimming shortened V by 3 bases and J by 6 bases, and 11 bases separated the two germline ends. Germline V CDR1 and CDR2: MNHNS, SASEGT. CDR3 in DNA: TGTGCCAGCAGTGAGGAGGGGACAGCCGGGGAGCTGTTTTTT. This translates into CASSEEGTAGELFF.

This clone has only one observation. The V gene is TRBV9, the J gene TRBJ2-2, with 8 bases lining up with TRBD1. Per the germline V gene, CDR1 is SGDLS and CDR2 is YYNGEE. The CDR3 covers 14 residues. The J segment lost 4 bases and the V segment lost 5 bases, leaving 4 bases of the junction unmatched. CDR3: CASRDTGGTGELFF. The CDR3 coding sequence is TGTGCCAGCAGAGATACAGGGGGCACCGGGGAGCTGTTTTTT.

The chain employs TRBV10-1 and TRBJ2-5; 9 nucleotides align to TRBD1. The V gene's germline CDR1 is WNHNN and CDR2 SYGVQD (reference sequence). The CDR3 covers 15 residues. The J segment lost 5 bases and the V segment lost 6 bases, leaving 10 bases of the junction unmatched. CDR3 protein: CASSKDRGGYETQYF. CDR3 sequence (DNA): TGCGCCAGCAGCAAGGACAGGGGAGGATACGAGACCCAGTACTTC.

J is TRBJ1-2 and V is TRBV28; 7 positions agree with TRBD1. CDR3 length: 12 amino acids. J lost 8 bases, V lost 4 bases, and 4 bases had no gene match. In germline, CDR1 is MDHEN, CDR2 SYDVKM. The CDR3 coding sequence is TGTGCCAGCAGTTGGGACAGTCGGGGCTACACCTTC. This sequence encodes CASSWDSRGYTF.

The rearrangement joins TRBV2 to TRBJ1-1, with TRBD1 matching 8 bases. V lost 6 bases to trimming and J lost 1 base; unmatched junction nucleotides: 4. This CDR3 region has 14 residues. Germline V gives CDR1 SNHLY, CDR2 FYNNEI. The CDR3 nucleotides read TGTGCCAGCAGGAACAGGGGGGGGAACACTGAAGCTTTCTTT. Its protein product is CASRNRGGNTEAFF. The whole variable domain, remainder taken from reference TRBV2 and TRBJ1-1, is EPEVTQTPSHQVTQMGQEVILRCVPISNHLYFYWYRQILGQKVEFLVSFYNNEISEKSEIFDDQFSVERPDGSNFTLKIRSTKLEDSAMYFCASRNRGGNTEAFFGQGTRLTVV.

The chain carries TRBV7-2 and TRBJ1-2; no reliable D call. The CDR3 consists of 12 residues. The ends were cut back, 4 bases at V and 8 bases at J, with 11 bases in the middle. CDR1 and CDR2 from the germline V gene are SGHTA and FQGNSA. The CDR3 spells CASSSPPEGYTF. The CDR3 DNA sequence: TGTGCCAGCAGCTCCCCCCCTGAGGGCTACACCTTC.

This chain uses TRBV6-5 with TRBJ1-6, with D tentatively TRBD1 (6 bases). This CDR3 is built from 13 residues. Germline V gene sequence: CDR1 MNHEY, CDR2 SVGAGI. V lost 11 bases to trimming and J lost 2 bases, with 10 bases between them. CDR3 loop: CASGETYNSPLHF. CDR3 sequence (DNA): TGTGCCTCAGGGGAAACCTATAATTCACCCCTCCACTTT.

This chain joins TRBV11-3 and TRBJ2-7, with D possibly TRBD1 on 7 matching bases. The CDR3 runs to 12 residues. CDR1 is SGHNT, CDR2 YENEEA, per germline. Between the trimmed V and J ends, which lost 4 bases and 4 bases, there was a span of 8 bases. The DNA of the CDR3 is TGTGCCAGCAGCTCAGGGGGGTACGAGCAGTACTTC. Protein product: CASSSGGYEQYF.

Remarks on this clone: The sample carries other DNA sequences with the same CDR3. DNA for the CDR3: TGCGCCAGCAGCTTGGGCCGGGGGAACACTGAAGCTTTCTTT. Its protein is CASSLGRGNTEAFF. The chain combines TRBV5-1 with TRBJ1-1; D not certain. The V gene's germline CDR1 is SGHRS and CDR2 YFSETQ. V dropped 0 bases and J dropped 1 base, with 7 bases sitting between them. CDR3 length: 14 residues.

The chain couples TRBV21-1 to TRBJ1-4. TRBV21-1 is annotated as a pseudogene. The CDR3 sequence is 13 residues long. CDR3 loop: CASSKAGRGKLFF. The CDR3 DNA is TGTGCCAGCAGCAAAGCGGGGAGGGGAAAACTGTTTTTT.